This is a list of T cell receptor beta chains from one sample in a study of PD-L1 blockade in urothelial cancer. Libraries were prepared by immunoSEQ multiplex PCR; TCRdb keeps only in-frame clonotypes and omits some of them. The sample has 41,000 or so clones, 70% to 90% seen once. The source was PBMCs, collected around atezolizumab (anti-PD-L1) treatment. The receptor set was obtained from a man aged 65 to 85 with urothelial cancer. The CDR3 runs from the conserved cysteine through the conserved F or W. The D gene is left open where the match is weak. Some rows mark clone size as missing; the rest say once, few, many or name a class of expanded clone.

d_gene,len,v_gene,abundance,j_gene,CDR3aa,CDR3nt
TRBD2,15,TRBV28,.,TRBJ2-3,CASSPERDYLDTQYF,TGTGCCAGCAGTCCCGAGCGGGATTACCTAGATACGCAGTATTTT
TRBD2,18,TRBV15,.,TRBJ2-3,CATSTKGTSGSLADTQYF,TGTGCCACCAGCACCAAGGGGACTAGCGGGAGTTTAGCAGATACGCAGTATTTT
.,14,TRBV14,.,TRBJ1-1,CASSQGQGTTEAFF,TGTGCCAGCAGCCAAGGCCAGGGTACCACTGAAGCTTTCTTT
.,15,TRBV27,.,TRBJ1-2,CASRLRDNSYYGYTF,TGTGCCAGCAGGCTAAGGGACAACTCCTACTATGGCTACACCTTC
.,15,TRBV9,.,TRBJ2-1,CASSVGDNSYNEQFF,TGTGCCAGCAGCGTAGGGGACAACTCCTACAATGAGCAGTTCTTC
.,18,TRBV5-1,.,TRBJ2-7,CASSLRSGVVNRGYEQYF,TGCGCCAGCAGCTTGAGAAGTGGAGTGGTCAACCGGGGCTACGAGCAGTACTTC
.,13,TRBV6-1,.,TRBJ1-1,CASNQAGGTEAFF,TGTGCCAGCAATCAGGCCGGAGGGACTGAAGCTTTCTTT
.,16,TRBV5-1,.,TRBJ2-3,CASSLAGPSGTDTQYF,TGCGCCAGCAGCTTGGCGGGTCCGAGCGGCACAGATACGCAGTATTTT
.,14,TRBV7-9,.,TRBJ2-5,CASSPTAPSETQYF,TGTGCCAGCAGCCCAACTGCCCCCTCAGAGACCCAGTACTTC
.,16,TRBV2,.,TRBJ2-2,CASSENTAANTGELFF,TGTGCCAGCAGTGAAAATACGGCGGCAAACACCGGGGAGCTGTTTTTT
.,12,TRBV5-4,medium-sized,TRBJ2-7,CASSLDSGEQYF,TGTGCCAGCAGCTTGGACAGCGGCGAGCAGTACTTC
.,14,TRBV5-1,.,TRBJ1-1,CASSPIQVDTEAFF,TGCGCCAGCAGCCCGATTCAGGTGGACACTGAAGCTTTCTTT
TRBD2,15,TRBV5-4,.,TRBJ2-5,CASSLVAGGSKTQYF,TGTGCCAGCAGCTTGGTTGCGGGAGGGTCGAAGACCCAGTACTTC
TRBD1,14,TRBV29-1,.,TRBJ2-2,CSVATGHVTGELFF,TGCAGCGTGGCGACAGGGCATGTAACCGGGGAGCTGTTTTTT
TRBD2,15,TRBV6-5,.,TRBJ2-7,CASSPPLAGLAEQYF,TGTGCCAGCAGTCCTCCACTAGCGGGACTTGCCGAGCAGTACTTC
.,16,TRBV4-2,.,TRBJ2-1,CASSPSAQGLGNEQFF,TGTGCCAGCAGCCCCTCGGCTCAGGGCTTAGGCAATGAGCAGTTCTTC
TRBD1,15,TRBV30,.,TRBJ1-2,CAWSVGTSGQGRYTF,TGTGCCTGGAGTGTAGGGACATCCGGACAGGGGCGCTACACCTTC
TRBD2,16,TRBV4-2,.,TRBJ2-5,CASSLGTSGVQETQYF,TGTGCCAGCAGCCTTGGGACTAGCGGGGTCCAAGAGACCCAGTACTTC
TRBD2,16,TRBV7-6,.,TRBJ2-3,CASSLVGTSGIDTQYF,TGTGCCAGCAGCTTAGTAGGGACTAGCGGGATTGATACGCAGTATTTT
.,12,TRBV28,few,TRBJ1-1,CASSLWAAEAFF,TGTGCCAGCAGTTTATGGGCCGCTGAAGCTTTCTTT
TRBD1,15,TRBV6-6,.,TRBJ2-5,CASSSRDRGQETQYF,TGTGCCAGCAGTTCCCGGGACAGGGGGCAAGAGACCCAGTACTTC
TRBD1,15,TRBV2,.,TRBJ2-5,CATSTGTGVQETQYF,TGTGCCACCAGTACCGGGACAGGGGTCCAAGAGACCCAGTACTTC
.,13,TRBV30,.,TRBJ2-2,CAWTGVNTGELFF,TGTGCCTGGACTGGAGTCAACACCGGGGAGCTGTTTTTT
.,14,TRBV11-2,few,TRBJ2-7,CASSSDRHSSEQYF,TGTGCCAGCAGCTCAGACAGACATTCTTCCGAGCAGTACTTC
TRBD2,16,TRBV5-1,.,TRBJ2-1,CASSLNSGAGYNEQFF,TGCGCCAGCAGCTTAAATAGCGGGGCTGGATACAATGAGCAGTTCTTC
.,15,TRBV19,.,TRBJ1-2,CASSSRAGHNYGYTF,TGTGCCAGTAGCAGTAGAGCAGGGCATAACTATGGCTACACCTTC